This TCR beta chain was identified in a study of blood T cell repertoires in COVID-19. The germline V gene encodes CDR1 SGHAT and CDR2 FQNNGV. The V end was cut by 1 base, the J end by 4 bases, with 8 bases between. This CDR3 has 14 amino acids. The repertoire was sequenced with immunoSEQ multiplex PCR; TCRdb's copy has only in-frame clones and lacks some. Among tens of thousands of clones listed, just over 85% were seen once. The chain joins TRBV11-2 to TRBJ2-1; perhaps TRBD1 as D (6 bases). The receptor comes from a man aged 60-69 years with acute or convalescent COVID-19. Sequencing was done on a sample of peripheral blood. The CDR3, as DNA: TGTGCCAGCAGCTTAGGGACAGCTTACAATGAGCAGTTCTTC. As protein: CASSLGTAYNEQFF.